Below are 18 T cell receptor beta chains sequenced from a single sample in a study of T cells in women clearing cervical HPV infection. Method: immunoSEQ multiplex PCR; TCRdb's copy keeps in-frame clones and lacks some. Its table lists about 32,000 clones. Sequencing was done on a sample of blood buffy coat. These receptors came from a woman between 18 and 70 years old with a cervical HPV16 infection that either progressed to CIN3+ or cleared (not recorded which).

As to this clone: The CDR3 end falls 3 residues outside the read, so it is completed with the germline J gene. The J gene is TRBJ1-6, the V gene TRBV5-4; D is perhaps TRBD1 (5 bases). Between the trimmed V and J ends, which lost 4 bases and 8 bases, there was a span of 13 bases. Per the germline V gene, CDR1 is SGHNT and CDR2 is YYREEE (reference sequence). The CDR3 is 14 residues long. CDR3 region: CASSTELQDSPLHF. Partial CDR3 DNA: TGTGCCAGCAGCACGGAACTACAGGATTCACCC.

Worth noting for this clone: The observed sequence ends 3 residues before the CDR3 terminus, with the missing tail filled in from the germline J gene. The chain uses TRBV11-2 and TRBJ2-7; 9 bases match TRBD2. Germline V lookup: CDR1 SGHAT, CDR2 FQNNGV. The CDR3 is made up of 14 amino acids. V was clipped by 1 base and J by 5 bases; unmatched bases: 3. CDR3 DNA (partial): TGTGCCAGCAGCTTAGTTAGCGGGAGTAACGAG. Protein sequence: CASSLVSGSNE. The entire CDR3 is CASSLVSGSNEQYF.

For this clone: The read falls 3 residues short of the CDR3 end, and the missing part is taken from the germline J gene. J is TRBJ2-7 and V is TRBV12-3 or TRBV12-4; TRBD1 aligns across 7 bases. The CDR3 length is 12 residues. V was pared by 5 bases and J by 3 bases, with 1 base of the junction left unmatched. The sequenced part of the CDR3 DNA is TGTGCCAGCAGTGGGGACAGCTACGAG. It encodes CASSGDSYE. The complete CDR3 reads CASSGDSYEQYF.

To note about this clone: The CDR3 end falls 3 residues outside the read, so it is completed with the germline J gene. The rearrangement links TRBV19 to TRBJ2-4, with 7 bases lining up with TRBD1. Germline loops: CDR1 LNHDA, CDR2 SQIVND (reference sequence). This CDR3 is 15 amino acids long. CDR3 in amino acids: CASSTGAGTVGGQYF. The part of the CDR3 DNA that was read is TGTGCCAGTAGTACCGGCGCCGGGACAGTCGGCGGT.

As concerns this clone: The read comes to an end 3 residues before the CDR3 does, leaving the germline J gene to fill in the end. This chain connects TRBV7-2 to TRBJ2-5; D perhaps matches TRBD2 (6 bases). This CDR3 has 15 residues. Germline V gene data show CDR1 as SGHTA and CDR2 as FQGNSA. Trimming shortened V by 5 bases and J by 5 bases, and 18 bases separated the two germline ends. CDR3 amino acids: CASSPPRERRETQYF. CDR3 DNA (partial): TGTGCCAGCAGCCCCCCCCGGGAGCGGCGGGAGACC.

Worth noting for this clone: The read terminates 3 residues before the CDR3 end, so the remaining end is supplied by the germline J gene. The V and J genes are TRBV29-1 and TRBJ2-4; tentatively, D is TRBD2 (6 bases). This CDR3 comprises 13 residues. CDR1 is SQVTM and CDR2 is ANQGSEA in the germline V gene. CDR3 sequence reads: CSVGVGAGLHQYF. The part of the CDR3 DNA that was read is TGCAGCGTCGGCGTGGGTGCGGGACTCCAT.

Remarks on this clone: The DNA ends 3 residues before the CDR3 does, and the rest of the CDR3 is filled in from the germline J gene. The V gene is TRBV20-1, the J gene TRBJ2-3; no firm D call. Germline V gene sequence: CDR1 DFQATT, CDR2 SNEGSKA (reference sequence). V dropped 8 bases and J dropped 1 base, with 13 bases sitting between them. The CDR3 length is 13 residues. The CDR3 region is CSSTFQGTDTQYF. CDR3 bases read: TGCAGTTCAACCTTCCAGGGCACAGATACG.

To note about this clone: The read halts 3 residues ahead of the CDR3 end, with the missing end drawn from the germline J gene. This chain joins TRBV30 and TRBJ1-6; 8 bases match TRBD1. Germline CDR1 is GTSNPN and CDR2 is SVGIG (reference sequence). V dropped 2 bases and J dropped 6; count of bases not matched to a gene: 15. The CDR3 loop spans 18 amino acids. CDR3 protein: CAWSTGTGPSSTNSPLHF. The covered CDR3 bases are TGTGCCTGGAGTACCGGGACAGGACCTTCCTCTACTAATTCACCC.

As for this clone: Read sequence stops 3 residues before the CDR3 end, and the germline J gene provides the missing end. This chain links TRBV6-4 with TRBJ1-6; unclear D gene. Germline CDR1 MRHNA, CDR2 SNTAGT. With 0 bases removed from V and 7 bases from J, the gap between germline ends came to 4 bases. This CDR3 region has 13 residues. The CDR3 sequence: CASSDSSNSPLHF. The CDR3 DNA, read in part, is TGTGCCAGCAGTGACTCAAGCAATTCACCC.

A word on this clone: The sequence runs out 3 residues before the end of the CDR3; the remainder is reconstructed from the germline J gene. The V gene is TRBV20-1, the J gene TRBJ2-4, with a weak D call TRBD2 (5 bases). The CDR3 contains 13 residues. The germline V gene has CDR1 DFQATT and CDR2 SNEGSKA (reference sequence). V was clipped by 6 bases and J by 3 bases, with 12 bases between them. The CDR3: CSADFGGKNIQYF. The covered CDR3 bases are TGCAGTGCAGACTTTGGAGGCAAAAACATT.

CDR3: CASSFGQSYEQYF. CDR3 bases read: TGTGCCAGCAGTTTCGGACAGTCCTACGAG. V gene TRBV7-6 combines with J gene TRBJ2-7; D perhaps matches TRBD1 (6 bases). Read data end 3 residues before the CDR3 end; the end is taken from the germline J gene. CDR3 size: 13 residues. The ends were cut back, 6 bases at V and 1 base at J, with 10 bases in the middle. CDR1 is SGHVS and CDR2 is FNYEAQ in the germline V gene.

Comments on this clone: Read sequence stops 3 residues before the CDR3 end, and the germline J gene provides the missing end. The chain recombines TRBV19 with TRBJ1-2, with a tentative D call TRBD1 (6 bases). Trimming stripped 3 bases from V and 2 bases from J, with 10 bases between. The CDR3 is made up of 14 amino acids. Germline loops: CDR1 LNHDA, CDR2 SQIVND (reference sequence). The DNA read from the CDR3 is TGTGCCAGTAGTATGGCGGACAGCAACTATGGC. Amino acids: CASSMADSNYG. The full-length CDR3 reads as CASSMADSNYGYTF.

CDR3 region: CASSLGRQGAGELFF. The part of the CDR3 DNA that was read is TGCGCCAGCAGCTTGGGCAGACAGGGGGCCGGGGAG. The rearrangement uses TRBV5-1 and TRBJ2-2; TRBD1 matches 9 bases. The DNA ends 3 residues before the CDR3 does, and the rest of the CDR3 is filled in from the germline J gene. The germline V gene has CDR1 SGHRS and CDR2 YFSETQ. The V and J ends lost 0 bases and 6 bases, in that order; junction bases with no gene match: 3. This CDR3 has 15 amino acids.

With respect to this clone: The read ends 3 residues before the CDR3 terminus; that terminus is restored from the germline J gene. This rearrangement joins TRBV30 to TRBJ1-1, with D possibly TRBD1 on 5 matching bases. V was shortened by 4 bases and J by 4 bases, with 13 bases between the two germline ends. The CDR3 covers 13 residues. CDR1 and CDR2 (germline): GTSNPN, SVGIG (reference sequence). CDR3 DNA, as far as it was read: TGTGCCTGGACCGGGATGAGGGGCACTGAA. Residues: CAWTGMRGTE. The full CDR3 sequence reads CAWTGMRGTEAFF.

In regard to this clone: Sequencing ends 3 residues short of the CDR3 end; the germline J gene provides the rest. This chain joins TRBV5-6 and TRBJ2-7, with TRBD1 matching 7 bases. With 4 bases clipped from V and 2 bases from J, the junction kept 9 bases outside the gene matches. There are 15 residues in the CDR3. Looked up from germline, CDR1 is SGHDT and CDR2 is YYEEEE. The covered CDR3 bases are TGTGCCAGCAGCCGTCGACTGGACAGGACCTACGAG. Its translation is CASSRRLDRTYE. The entire CDR3 protein is CASSRRLDRTYEQYF.

The chain's CDR3 is CASSRGVHGQETQYF. CDR3 DNA, as far as it was read: TGTGCCAGCAGCCGCGGGGTGCACGGCCAAGAGACC. This chain connects TRBV7-2 to TRBJ2-5, with D maybe TRBD2 (6 bases). The DNA ends 3 residues before the CDR3 does, and the rest of the CDR3 is filled in from the germline J gene. CDR3 size: 15 residues. Trimming removed 5 bases at V and 1 base at J, with 14 bases between. Germline V lookup: CDR1 SGHTA, CDR2 FQGNSA.

Worth noting for this clone: The CDR3 end is not reached by the read, which stops 3 residues before it; the germline J gene fills it in. The chain has TRBV20-1 and TRBJ2-3; 10 bases are shared with TRBD1. With 2 bases clipped from V and 0 bases from J, the junction kept 5 bases outside the gene matches. The germline gives CDR1 DFQATT, CDR2 SNEGSKA (reference sequence). There are 16 residues in the CDR3. CDR3 DNA, as far as it was read: TGCAGTGCTAGACTTTTGGGACAGGGGAGCACAGATACG. Translation gives CSARLLGQGSTDT. The full CDR3 sequence reads CSARLLGQGSTDTQYF.

About this clone itself: The read is 3 residues too short to cover the CDR3 end, so that end is filled in from the germline J gene. V and J are TRBV20-1 and TRBJ2-3; 7 nucleotides agree with TRBD1. The CDR3 length is 12 residues. Per germline, CDR1 DFQATT and CDR2 SNEGSKA (reference sequence). CDR3 DNA (partial): TGCAGTGCCAGGACAGGAAATCAGCCG. Protein: CSARTGNQP. The whole CDR3 sequence is CSARTGNQPQYF.